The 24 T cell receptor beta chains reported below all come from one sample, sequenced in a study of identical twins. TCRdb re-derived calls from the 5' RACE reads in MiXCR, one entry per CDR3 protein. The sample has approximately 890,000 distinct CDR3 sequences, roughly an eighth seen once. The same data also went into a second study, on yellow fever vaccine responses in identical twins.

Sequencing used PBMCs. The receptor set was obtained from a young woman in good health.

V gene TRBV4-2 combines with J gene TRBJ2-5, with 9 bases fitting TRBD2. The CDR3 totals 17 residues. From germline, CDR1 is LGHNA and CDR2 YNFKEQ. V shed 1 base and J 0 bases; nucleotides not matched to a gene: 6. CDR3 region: CASSQALAGEYQETQYF. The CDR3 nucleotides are TGTGCCAGCAGCCAAGCGTTAGCGGGAGAGTACCAAGAGACCCAGTACTTC.

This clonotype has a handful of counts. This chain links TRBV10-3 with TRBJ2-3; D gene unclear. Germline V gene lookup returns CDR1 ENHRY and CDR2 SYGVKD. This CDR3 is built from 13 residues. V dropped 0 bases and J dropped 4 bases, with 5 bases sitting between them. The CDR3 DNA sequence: TGTGCCATCAGTGAGTCGACCGCAGATACGCAGTATTTT. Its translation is CAISESTADTQYF.

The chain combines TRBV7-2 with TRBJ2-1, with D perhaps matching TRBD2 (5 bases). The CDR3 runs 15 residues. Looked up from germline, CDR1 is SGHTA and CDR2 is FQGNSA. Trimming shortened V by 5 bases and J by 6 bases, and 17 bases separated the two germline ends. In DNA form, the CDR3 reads TGTGCCAGCAGCCCATCCCCGGGGATGCGCAATGAGCAGTTCTTC. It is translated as CASSPSPGMRNEQFF.

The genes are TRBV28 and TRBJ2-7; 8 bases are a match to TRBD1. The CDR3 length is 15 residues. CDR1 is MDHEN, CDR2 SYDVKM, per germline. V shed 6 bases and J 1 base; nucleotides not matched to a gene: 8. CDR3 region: CASRTDRGWSYEQYV. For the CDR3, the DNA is TGTGCCAGCAGGACAGACAGGGGATGGTCCTACGAGCAGTACGTC.

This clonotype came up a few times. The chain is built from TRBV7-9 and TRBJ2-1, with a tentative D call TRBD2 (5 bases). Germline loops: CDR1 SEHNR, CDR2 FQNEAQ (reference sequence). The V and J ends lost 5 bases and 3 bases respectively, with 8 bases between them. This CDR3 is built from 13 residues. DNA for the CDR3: TGTGCCAGCAGCGTTAGCGTCTACAATGAGCAGTTCTTC. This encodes CASSVSVYNEQFF.

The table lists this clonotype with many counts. The CDR3 here is CASSQDRDNEQFF. For the CDR3, the DNA is TGCGCCAGCAGCCAGGACAGAGACAATGAGCAGTTCTTC. J is TRBJ2-1 and V is TRBV5-1, with D possibly matching TRBD1 (6 bases). Germline V lookup: CDR1 SGHRS, CDR2 YFSETQ. The CDR3 is 13 amino acids. The V end lost 4 bases, the J end lost 5 bases, and 10 bases lay between the germline ends.

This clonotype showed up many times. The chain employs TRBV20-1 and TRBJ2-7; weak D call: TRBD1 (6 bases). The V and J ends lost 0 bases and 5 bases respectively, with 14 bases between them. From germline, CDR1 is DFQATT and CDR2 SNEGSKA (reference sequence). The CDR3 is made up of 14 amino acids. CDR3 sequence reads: CSARDLDGGHEQYV. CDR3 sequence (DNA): TGCAGTGCTAGAGACCTTGATGGGGGCCACGAGCAGTACGTC.

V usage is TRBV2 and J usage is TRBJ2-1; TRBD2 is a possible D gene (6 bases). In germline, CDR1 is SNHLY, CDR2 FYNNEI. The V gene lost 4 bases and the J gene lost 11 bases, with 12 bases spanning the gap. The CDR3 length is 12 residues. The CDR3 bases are TGTGCCAGCAGTGTCATGGAGGGCAAGCAGTTCTTC. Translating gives CASSVMEGKQFF. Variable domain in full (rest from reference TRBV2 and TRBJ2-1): EPEVTQTPSHQVTQMGQEVILRCVPISNHLYFYWYRQILGQKVEFLVSFYNNEISEKSEIFDDQFSVERPDGSNFTLKIRSTKLEDSAMYFCASSVMEGKQFFGPGTRLTVL.

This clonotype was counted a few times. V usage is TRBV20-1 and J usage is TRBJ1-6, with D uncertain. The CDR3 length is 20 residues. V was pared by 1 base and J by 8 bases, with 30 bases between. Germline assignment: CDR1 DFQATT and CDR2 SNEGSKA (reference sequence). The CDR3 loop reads CSARVWQAKITKRLDSPLHF. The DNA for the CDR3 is TGCAGTGCTAGAGTGTGGCAGGCCAAGATTACCAAGCGTTTGGATTCACCCCTCCACTTT.

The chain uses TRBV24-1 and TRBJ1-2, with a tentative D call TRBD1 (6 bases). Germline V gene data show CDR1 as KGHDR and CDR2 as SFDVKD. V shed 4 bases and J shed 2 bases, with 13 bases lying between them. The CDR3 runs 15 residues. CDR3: CATSDSGAGNYGYTF. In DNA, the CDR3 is TGTGCCACCAGTGACTCAGGGGCTGGGAACTATGGCTACACCTTC.

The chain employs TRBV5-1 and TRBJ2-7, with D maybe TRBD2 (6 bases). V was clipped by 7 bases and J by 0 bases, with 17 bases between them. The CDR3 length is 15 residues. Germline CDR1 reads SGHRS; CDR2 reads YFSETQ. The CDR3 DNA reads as TGCGCCAGCTCCCCATGGAGCGGGCCCTCCTACGAGCAGTACTTC. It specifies CASSPWSGPSYEQYF. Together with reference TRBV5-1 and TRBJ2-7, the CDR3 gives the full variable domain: KAGVTQTPRYLIKTRGQQVTLSCSPISGHRSVSWYQQTPGQGLQFLFEYFSETQRNKGNFPGRFSGRQFSNSRSEMNVSTLELGDSALYLCASSPWSGPSYEQYFGPGTRLTVT.

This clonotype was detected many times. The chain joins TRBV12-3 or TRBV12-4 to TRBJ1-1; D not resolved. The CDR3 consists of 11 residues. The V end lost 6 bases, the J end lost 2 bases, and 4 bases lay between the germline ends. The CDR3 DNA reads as TGTGCCAGCAGACCTAACACTGAAGCTTTCTTT. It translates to CASRPNTEAFF.

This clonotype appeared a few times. CDR3 sequence (DNA): TGTGCCAGCAGCCCTTTAGGCGGGAGAGGGGACGAGCAGTACTTC. Its translation: CASSPLGGRGDEQYF. The rearrangement links TRBV28 to TRBJ2-7; 7 nucleotides line up with TRBD2. From germline, CDR1 is MDHEN and CDR2 SYDVKM. The CDR3 is 15 amino acids. V shed 6 bases and J 5 bases; nucleotides not matched to a gene: 13.

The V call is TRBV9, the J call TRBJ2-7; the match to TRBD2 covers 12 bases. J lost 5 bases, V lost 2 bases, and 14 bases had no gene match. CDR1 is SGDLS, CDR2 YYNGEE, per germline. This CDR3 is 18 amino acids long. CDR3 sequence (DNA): TGTGCCAGCAGCGTCGGGAGGACTAGCGGGATTGGTGACGACGAGCAGTACTTC. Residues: CASSVGRTSGIGDDEQYF.

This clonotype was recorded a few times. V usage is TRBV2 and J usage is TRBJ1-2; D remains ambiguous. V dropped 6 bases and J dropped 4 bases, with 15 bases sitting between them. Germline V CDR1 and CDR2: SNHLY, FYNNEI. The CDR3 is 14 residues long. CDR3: CASSGDLVPYGYTF. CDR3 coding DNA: TGTGCCAGCAGCGGCGACCTAGTTCCCTATGGCTACACCTTC.

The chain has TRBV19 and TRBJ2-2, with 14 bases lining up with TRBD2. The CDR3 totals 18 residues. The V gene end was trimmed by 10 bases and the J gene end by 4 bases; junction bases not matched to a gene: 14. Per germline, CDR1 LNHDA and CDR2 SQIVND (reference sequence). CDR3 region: CATSFGLAGGLGTGELFF. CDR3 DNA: TGTGCCACTTCCTTTGGACTAGCGGGAGGTCTCGGCACCGGGGAGCTGTTTTTT.

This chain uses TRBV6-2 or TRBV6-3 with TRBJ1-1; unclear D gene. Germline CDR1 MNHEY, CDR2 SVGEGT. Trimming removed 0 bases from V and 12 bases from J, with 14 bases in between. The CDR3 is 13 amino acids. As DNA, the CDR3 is TGTGCCAGCAGTTACTCCTTGGTGAACGATCCTTTCTTT. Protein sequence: CASSYSLVNDPFF.

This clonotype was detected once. CDR3 DNA sequence: TGTGCCAGCAGCCAAGAGCTCATCGCACCCCTCCACTTT. This gives the protein CASSQELIAPLHF. This chain connects TRBV4-2 to TRBJ1-6; no definite D call. The V gene's germline CDR1 is LGHNA and CDR2 YNFKEQ. V dropped 0 bases and J dropped 11 bases, with 8 bases sitting between them. CDR3 length: 13 residues.

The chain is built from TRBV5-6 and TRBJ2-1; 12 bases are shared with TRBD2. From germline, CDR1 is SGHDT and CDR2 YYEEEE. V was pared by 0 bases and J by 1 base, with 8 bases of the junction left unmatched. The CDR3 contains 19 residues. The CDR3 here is CASSLVGLAGGLSYNEQFF. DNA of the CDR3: TGTGCCAGCAGCTTGGTTGGCCTAGCGGGAGGGCTTTCCTACAATGAGCAGTTCTTC.

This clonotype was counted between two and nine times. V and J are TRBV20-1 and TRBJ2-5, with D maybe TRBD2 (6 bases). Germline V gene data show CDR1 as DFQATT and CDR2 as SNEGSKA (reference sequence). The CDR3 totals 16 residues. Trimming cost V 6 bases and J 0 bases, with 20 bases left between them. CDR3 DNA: TGCAGTGCCACATCCTATTCCGCTAGCGACCAAGAGACCCAGTACTTC. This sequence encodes CSATSYSASDQETQYF.

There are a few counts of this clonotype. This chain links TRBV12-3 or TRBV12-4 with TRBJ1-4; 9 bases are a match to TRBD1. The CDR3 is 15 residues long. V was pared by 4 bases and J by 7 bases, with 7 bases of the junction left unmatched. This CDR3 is CASSSRTGDGEKLFF. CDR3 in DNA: TGTGCCAGCAGTTCCCGGACAGGGGATGGTGAAAAACTGTTTTTT.

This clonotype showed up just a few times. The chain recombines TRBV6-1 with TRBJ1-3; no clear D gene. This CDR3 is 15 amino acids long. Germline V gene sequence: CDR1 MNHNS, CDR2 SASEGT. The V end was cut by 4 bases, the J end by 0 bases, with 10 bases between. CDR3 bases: TGTGCCAGCAGTGTCATAGGGTCCTCTGGAAACACCATATATTTT. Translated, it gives CASSVIGSSGNTIYF.

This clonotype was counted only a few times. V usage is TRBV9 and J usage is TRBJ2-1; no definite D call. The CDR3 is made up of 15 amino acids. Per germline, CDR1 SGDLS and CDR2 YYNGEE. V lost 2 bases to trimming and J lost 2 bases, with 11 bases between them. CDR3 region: CASSVDLEAYNEQFF. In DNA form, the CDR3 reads TGTGCCAGCAGCGTGGACCTAGAAGCCTACAATGAGCAGTTCTTC.

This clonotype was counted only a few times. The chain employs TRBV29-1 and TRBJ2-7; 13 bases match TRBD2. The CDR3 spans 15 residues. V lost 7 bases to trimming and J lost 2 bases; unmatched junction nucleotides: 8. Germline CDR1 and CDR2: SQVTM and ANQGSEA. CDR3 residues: CSARAGTSGAYEQYF. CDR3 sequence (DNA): TGCAGCGCACGTGCTGGGACTAGCGGGGCCTACGAGCAGTACTTC.